The 4 T cell receptor beta chains reported below all come from one sample, sequenced in a study of blood T cell repertoires in COVID-19. Sequencing was performed with immunoSEQ multiplex PCR; in TCRdb, only in-frame clones are kept and a portion is missing. The repertoire holds nearly 400,000 clones, with over 85% as singletons. Input material: PBMCs or T cells enriched from blood (not recorded which). These receptors originate from a woman aged 25-40 years who had recovered from COVID-19.

This clone was recorded once. CDR3 sequence reads: CATSKYRDGTGELFF. In DNA, the CDR3 is TGTGCCACCAGCAAATACAGGGATGGCACCGGGGAGCTGTTTTTT. The genes are TRBV15 and TRBJ2-2; TRBD1 is a possible D gene (6 bases). Trimming removed 4 bases from V and 4 bases from J, with 13 bases in between. Germline V CDR1 and CDR2: LNHNV, YYDKDF (reference sequence). This CDR3 has 15 residues.

The V call is TRBV7-9, the J call TRBJ1-2; D unresolved. The CDR3 length is 14 residues. The V end lost 1 base, the J end lost 5 bases, and 11 bases lay between the germline ends. Germline V gives CDR1 SEHNR, CDR2 FQNEAQ (reference sequence). CDR3 in DNA: TGTGCCAGCAGCTTAGTCGTGGGAGGGTATGGCTACACCTTC. It yields the protein CASSLVVGGYGYTF.

The chain combines TRBV2 with TRBJ2-7, with D perhaps TRBD1 (6 bases). Germline V lookup: CDR1 SNHLY, CDR2 FYNNEI. V lost 4 bases and J lost 2, with 15 bases in between. This CDR3 comprises 15 residues. CDR3 in DNA: TGTGCCAGCAGTGGACCCCAGGGGATTCCCTACGAGCAGTACTTC. Its protein is CASSGPQGIPYEQYF.

CDR3 sequence reads: CASSGASGQNMGEQYF. The CDR3 bases are TGTGCCAGCAGCGGGGCAAGTGGACAGAATATGGGCGAGCAGTACTTC. The chain joins TRBV5-6 to TRBJ2-7, with D possibly matching TRBD1 (6 bases). Trimming removed 4 bases at V and 6 bases at J, with 23 bases between. Germline V gene sequence: CDR1 SGHDT, CDR2 YYEEEE. The CDR3 contains 16 residues.